A selection of T cell receptor beta chains follows, all from one sample in a study of blood T cell repertoires in COVID-19. Produced via immunoSEQ multiplex PCR; TCRdb's table is partial and in-frame only. The sample lists a few hundred thousand clones; roughly 83% were seen once. The sequenced sample was peripheral blood. Source of these receptors: a woman in her forties or fifties with acute or convalescent COVID-19. Each CDR3 is given with its conserved first and last residue. The order of the fields is J gene, D gene, V gene, clone size, CDR3 protein, CDR3 DNA. The D gene is left open where the match is weak. Size is omitted from some rows. Given values are once, few, many or a class for expanded clones.

j_gene: TRBJ2-7; d_gene: -; v_gene: TRBV28; abundance: -; CDR3aa: CASSPDRTVSEQYF; CDR3nt: TGTGCCAGCAGTCCGGACAGAACCGTTAGCGAGCAGTACTTC
j_gene: TRBJ1-6; d_gene: -; v_gene: TRBV4-3; abundance: few; CDR3aa: CASSQQGFYNSPLHF; CDR3nt: TGCGCCAGCAGCCAACAGGGTTTCTATAATTCACCCCTCCACTTT
j_gene: TRBJ1-4; d_gene: -; v_gene: TRBV7-9; abundance: few; CDR3aa: CASSPGRENEKLFF; CDR3nt: TGTGCCAGCAGCCCGGGACGGGAGAATGAAAAACTGTTTTTT
j_gene: TRBJ2-7; d_gene: TRBD1; v_gene: TRBV5-4; abundance: -; CDR3aa: CASSTGTGGSRAYEQYF; CDR3nt: TGTGCCAGCAGCACCGGGACAGGGGGCTCGAGGGCCTACGAGCAGTACTTC
j_gene: TRBJ1-2; d_gene: -; v_gene: TRBV6-1; abundance: -; CDR3aa: CASSEQFGYTF; CDR3nt: TGTGCCAGCAGTGAACAGTTCGGCTACACCTTC
j_gene: TRBJ1-2; d_gene: -; v_gene: TRBV10-3; abundance: -; CDR3aa: CAISEQGNDYGYTF; CDR3nt: TGTGCCATCAGTGAGCAGGGTAACGATTATGGCTACACCTTC
j_gene: TRBJ1-1; d_gene: TRBD1; v_gene: TRBV4-2; abundance: few; CDR3aa: CASSLGQASLEAFF; CDR3nt: TGTGCCAGCAGTTTGGGACAGGCCTCACTTGAAGCTTTCTTT
j_gene: TRBJ1-1; d_gene: TRBD1; v_gene: TRBV18; abundance: -; CDR3aa: CASSSGQTNTEAFF; CDR3nt: TGTGCCAGCTCATCGGGACAGACGAACACTGAAGCTTTCTTT
j_gene: TRBJ1-1; d_gene: -; v_gene: TRBV6-4; abundance: -; CDR3aa: CASRATFGQNTEAFF; CDR3nt: TGTGCCAGCAGGGCAACGTTCGGACAGAACACTGAAGCTTTCTTT
j_gene: TRBJ1-5; d_gene: TRBD1; v_gene: TRBV19; abundance: -; CDR3aa: CASSTFRTGTQPQHF; CDR3nt: TGTGCCAGTAGTACCTTCAGGACAGGGACTCAGCCCCAGCATTTT
j_gene: TRBJ1-1; d_gene: TRBD1; v_gene: TRBV28; abundance: few; CDR3aa: CASSYGQAAFF; CDR3nt: TGTGCCAGCAGTTACGGACAGGCGGCTTTCTTT
j_gene: TRBJ1-2; d_gene: TRBD1; v_gene: TRBV5-1; abundance: once; CDR3aa: CASSWDRGPGYTF; CDR3nt: TGCGCCAGCAGCTGGGACAGGGGCCCTGGCTACACCTTC
j_gene: TRBJ1-4; d_gene: -; v_gene: TRBV11-2; abundance: once; CDR3aa: CASSLDMTLYEFNEKLFF; CDR3nt: TGTGCCAGCAGCTTAGATATGACTCTCTATGAGTTTAATGAAAAACTGTTTTTT
j_gene: TRBJ1-1; d_gene: -; v_gene: TRBV5-1; abundance: -; CDR3aa: CASSVSGFETEAFF; CDR3nt: TGCGCCAGCAGCGTATCAGGGTTTGAGACTGAAGCTTTCTTT
j_gene: TRBJ2-7; d_gene: -; v_gene: TRBV2; abundance: -; CDR3aa: CASSPGTPTYEQYF; CDR3nt: TGTGCCAGCAGTCCCGGGACACCCACCTACGAGCAGTACTTC
j_gene: TRBJ2-1; d_gene: TRBD1; v_gene: TRBV12-5; abundance: few; CDR3aa: CASGLVTGGYNEQFF; CDR3nt: TGTGCTAGTGGTTTGGTGACAGGGGGGTACAATGAGCAGTTCTTC
j_gene: TRBJ2-7; d_gene: -; v_gene: TRBV29-1; abundance: -; CDR3aa: CSVVRVHSYEQYF; CDR3nt: TGCAGCGTTGTACGGGTCCACTCCTACGAGCAGTACTTC
j_gene: TRBJ1-2; d_gene: TRBD1; v_gene: TRBV6-5; abundance: -; CDR3aa: CASSTTGTGDGYTF; CDR3nt: TGTGCCAGCAGTACAACCGGGACAGGAGATGGCTACACCTTC
j_gene: TRBJ1-4; d_gene: TRBD1; v_gene: TRBV2; abundance: few; CDR3aa: CASRAGTGGEKLFF; CDR3nt: TGTGCCAGCAGGGCCGGGACAGGGGGCGAAAAACTGTTTTTT
j_gene: TRBJ2-5; d_gene: TRBD2; v_gene: TRBV5-8; abundance: -; CDR3aa: CASGLAGEGETQYF; CDR3nt: TGTGCCAGCGGGCTAGCGGGAGAGGGAGAGACCCAGTACTTC
j_gene: TRBJ2-1; d_gene: TRBD2; v_gene: TRBV5-1; abundance: -; CDR3aa: CASSMGTSGRFYNEQFF; CDR3nt: TGCGCCAGCAGCATGGGGACTAGCGGGAGGTTCTACAATGAGCAGTTCTTC
j_gene: TRBJ2-1; d_gene: -; v_gene: TRBV5-1; abundance: -; CDR3aa: CASSLGAGDYNEQFF; CDR3nt: TGCGCCAGCAGCCTGGGGGCGGGAGACTACAATGAGCAGTTCTTC
j_gene: TRBJ2-1; d_gene: TRBD1; v_gene: TRBV27; abundance: -; CDR3aa: CASSLISGTGPYNEQFF; CDR3nt: TGTGCCAGCAGTTTAATCTCCGGGACAGGACCCTACAATGAGCAGTTCTTC
j_gene: TRBJ2-1; d_gene: TRBD2; v_gene: TRBV10-3; abundance: -; CDR3aa: CAISELAGLNEQFF; CDR3nt: TGTGCCATCAGTGAACTAGCGGGCCTCAATGAGCAGTTCTTC
j_gene: TRBJ2-1; d_gene: -; v_gene: TRBV9; abundance: -; CDR3aa: CASSVAPSNEQFF; CDR3nt: TGTGCCAGCAGCGTAGCACCTAGCAATGAGCAGTTCTTC
j_gene: TRBJ1-5; d_gene: -; v_gene: TRBV28; abundance: few; CDR3aa: CASSFGRARRWSNQPQHF; CDR3nt: TGTGCCAGCAGTTTCGGGAGGGCTCGTCGTTGGAGCAATCAGCCCCAGCATTTT
j_gene: TRBJ2-3; d_gene: -; v_gene: TRBV5-1; abundance: -; CDR3aa: CASSLVGEADTQYF; CDR3nt: TGCGCCAGCAGCTTGGTGGGTGAGGCAGATACGCAGTATTTT
j_gene: TRBJ1-2; d_gene: -; v_gene: TRBV6-5; abundance: -; CDR3aa: CASSYSKFGMGYGYTF; CDR3nt: TGTGCCAGCAGTTACTCGAAGTTCGGGATGGGGTATGGCTACACCTTC
j_gene: TRBJ2-3; d_gene: TRBD2; v_gene: TRBV6-4; abundance: -; CDR3aa: CASSDRAGADTQYF; CDR3nt: TGTGCCAGCAGTGACCGGGCGGGAGCAGATACGCAGTATTTT
j_gene: TRBJ1-3; d_gene: -; v_gene: TRBV5-1; abundance: few; CDR3aa: CASSSGRSSSGNTIYF; CDR3nt: TGCGCCAGCAGCTCGGGTCGCAGCTCCTCTGGAAACACCATATATTTT
j_gene: TRBJ2-7; d_gene: TRBD2; v_gene: TRBV28; abundance: -; CDR3aa: CASSSLAGPHPYEQYF; CDR3nt: TGTGCCAGCAGCTCACTAGCGGGGCCTCATCCCTACGAGCAGTACTTC
j_gene: TRBJ2-1; d_gene: -; v_gene: TRBV4-3; abundance: -; CDR3aa: CASSTQLDLSYNEQFF; CDR3nt: TGCGCCAGCAGCACCCAGCTGGACTTATCCTACAATGAGCAGTTCTTC
j_gene: TRBJ1-2; d_gene: -; v_gene: TRBV5-1; abundance: -; CDR3aa: CATQEGVFSGYTF; CDR3nt: TGCGCCACCCAAGAGGGGGTCTTTAGTGGCTACACCTTC
j_gene: TRBJ2-7; d_gene: TRBD1; v_gene: TRBV5-4; abundance: -; CDR3aa: CASSLPGQGAFEQYF; CDR3nt: TGTGCCAGCAGCCTACCCGGACAGGGGGCTTTCGAGCAGTACTTC
j_gene: TRBJ1-4; d_gene: -; v_gene: TRBV9; abundance: -; CDR3aa: CASSAPREGGSNEKLFF; CDR3nt: TGTGCCAGCAGCGCTCCCCGGGAGGGAGGGTCTAATGAAAAACTGTTTTTT
j_gene: TRBJ1-2; d_gene: -; v_gene: TRBV7-9; abundance: -; CDR3aa: CASSLDIRGYTF; CDR3nt: TGTGCCAGCAGCTTGGACATCAGAGGCTACACCTTC
j_gene: TRBJ2-7; d_gene: TRBD2; v_gene: TRBV7-2; abundance: -; CDR3aa: CASSSISLAGGRAYEQYF; CDR3nt: TGTGCCAGCAGCTCCATATCTCTAGCGGGAGGGAGGGCCTACGAGCAGTACTTC
j_gene: TRBJ1-5; d_gene: TRBD1; v_gene: TRBV2; abundance: -; CDR3aa: CASSEAGQGTQPQHF; CDR3nt: TGTGCCAGCAGTGAAGCGGGACAGGGAACTCAGCCCCAGCATTTT
j_gene: TRBJ1-4; d_gene: -; v_gene: TRBV5-4; abundance: few; CDR3aa: CASSLPTGRGEKLFF; CDR3nt: TGTGCCAGCAGCTTGCCAACGGGGAGAGGGGAAAAACTGTTTTTT
j_gene: TRBJ2-3; d_gene: TRBD2; v_gene: TRBV5-1; abundance: -; CDR3aa: CASTPRAGVGTDTQYF; CDR3nt: TGCGCCAGCACCCCCCGGGCGGGAGTTGGTACAGATACGCAGTATTTT
j_gene: TRBJ1-2; d_gene: -; v_gene: TRBV9; abundance: -; CDR3aa: CASSVRDSRWDYGYTF; CDR3nt: TGTGCCAGCAGCGTCAGGGATTCGCGATGGGACTATGGCTACACCTTC